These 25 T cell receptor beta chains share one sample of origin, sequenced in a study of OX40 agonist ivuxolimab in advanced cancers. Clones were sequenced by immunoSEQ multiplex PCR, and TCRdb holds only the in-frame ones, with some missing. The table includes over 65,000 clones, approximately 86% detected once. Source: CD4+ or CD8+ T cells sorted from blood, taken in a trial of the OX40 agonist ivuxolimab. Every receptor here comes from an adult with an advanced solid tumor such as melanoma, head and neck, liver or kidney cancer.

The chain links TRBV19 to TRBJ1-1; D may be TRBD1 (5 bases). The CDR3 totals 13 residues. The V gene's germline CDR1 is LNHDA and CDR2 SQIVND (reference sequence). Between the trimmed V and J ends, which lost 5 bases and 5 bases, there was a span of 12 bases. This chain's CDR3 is CASSSRELTEAFF. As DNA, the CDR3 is TGTGCCAGTAGTTCCAGGGAATTAACTGAAGCTTTCTTT.

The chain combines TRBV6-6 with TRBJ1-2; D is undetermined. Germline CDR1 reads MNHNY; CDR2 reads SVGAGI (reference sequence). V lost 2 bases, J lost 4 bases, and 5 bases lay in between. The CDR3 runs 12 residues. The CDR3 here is CASSYVSYGYTF. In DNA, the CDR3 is TGTGCCAGCAGTTACGTGTCCTATGGCTACACCTTC.

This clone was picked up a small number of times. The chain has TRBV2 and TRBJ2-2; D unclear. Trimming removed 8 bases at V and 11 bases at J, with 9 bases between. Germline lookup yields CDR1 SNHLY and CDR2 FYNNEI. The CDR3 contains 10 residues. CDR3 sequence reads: CASRAVELFF. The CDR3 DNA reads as TGTGCCAGCCGGGCGGTTGAGCTGTTTTTT.

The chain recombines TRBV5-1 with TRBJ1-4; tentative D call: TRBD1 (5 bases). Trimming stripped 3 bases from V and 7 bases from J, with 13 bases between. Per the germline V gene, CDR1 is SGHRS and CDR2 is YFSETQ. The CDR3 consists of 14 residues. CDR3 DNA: TGCGCCAGCAGCTCGGGACTGATTCCTGAAAAACTGTTTTTT. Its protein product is CASSSGLIPEKLFF.

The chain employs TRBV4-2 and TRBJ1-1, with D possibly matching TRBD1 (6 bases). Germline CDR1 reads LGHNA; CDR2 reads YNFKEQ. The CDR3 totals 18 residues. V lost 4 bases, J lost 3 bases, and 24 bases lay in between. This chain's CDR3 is CASSPPVSRGLGDTEAFF. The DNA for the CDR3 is TGTGCCAGCAGCCCTCCGGTGTCCAGGGGCCTCGGGGACACTGAAGCTTTCTTT.

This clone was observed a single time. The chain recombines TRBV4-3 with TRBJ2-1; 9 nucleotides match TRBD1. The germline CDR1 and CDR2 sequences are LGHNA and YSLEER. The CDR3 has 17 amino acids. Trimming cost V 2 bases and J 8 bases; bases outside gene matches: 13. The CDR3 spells CASSQMAGQGLDHEQFF. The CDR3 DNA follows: TGCGCCAGCAGCCAAATGGCGGGACAGGGCTTGGACCATGAGCAGTTCTTC.

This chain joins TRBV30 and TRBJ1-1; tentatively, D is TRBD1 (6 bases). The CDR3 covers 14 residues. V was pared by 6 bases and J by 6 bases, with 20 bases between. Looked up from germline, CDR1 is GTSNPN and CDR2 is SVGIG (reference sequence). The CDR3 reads CACPKRGVGAEAFF. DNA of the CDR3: TGTGCCTGCCCTAAAAGGGGGGTGGGGGCTGAAGCTTTCTTT.

The CDR3 DNA sequence: TGTGCCAGCTCACCCCTCGGGGGCGAGCAGTACTTC. It codes for CASSPLGGEQYF. The gene calls are TRBV18 and TRBJ2-7, with D possibly being TRBD2 (6 bases). The CDR3 extends over 12 amino acids. V lost 3 bases and J 6 bases, leaving 9 bases between the germline ends. Germline V gene lookup returns CDR1 KGHSH and CDR2 LQKENI.

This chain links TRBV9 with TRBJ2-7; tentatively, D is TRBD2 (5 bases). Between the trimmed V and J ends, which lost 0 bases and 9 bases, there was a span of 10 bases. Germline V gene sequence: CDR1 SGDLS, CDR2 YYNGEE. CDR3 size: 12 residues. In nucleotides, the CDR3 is TGTGCCAGCAGCGTAGTGGGAGCAGGGCAGTACTTC. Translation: CASSVVGAGQYF.

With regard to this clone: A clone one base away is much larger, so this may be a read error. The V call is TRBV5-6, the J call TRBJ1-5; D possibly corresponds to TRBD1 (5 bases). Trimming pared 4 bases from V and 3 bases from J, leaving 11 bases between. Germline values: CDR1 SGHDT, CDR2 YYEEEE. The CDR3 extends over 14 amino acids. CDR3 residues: CASSLEGFNQPQHF. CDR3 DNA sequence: TGTGCCAGCAGCCTAGAGGGGTTCAATCAGCCCCAGCATTTT.

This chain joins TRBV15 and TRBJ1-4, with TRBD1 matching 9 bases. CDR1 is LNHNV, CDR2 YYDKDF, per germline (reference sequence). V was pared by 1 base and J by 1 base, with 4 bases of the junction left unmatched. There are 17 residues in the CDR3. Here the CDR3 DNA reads TGTGCCACCAGCAGAGGAGACAGGGGGTTAACTAATGAAAAACTGTTTTTT. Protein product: CATSRGDRGLTNEKLFF.

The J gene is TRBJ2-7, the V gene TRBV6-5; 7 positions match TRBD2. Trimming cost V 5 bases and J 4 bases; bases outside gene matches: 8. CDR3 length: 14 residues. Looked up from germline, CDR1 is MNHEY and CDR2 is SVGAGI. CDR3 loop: CASSNRDYQYEQYF. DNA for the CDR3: TGTGCCAGCAGTAACCGGGACTACCAATACGAGCAGTACTTC.

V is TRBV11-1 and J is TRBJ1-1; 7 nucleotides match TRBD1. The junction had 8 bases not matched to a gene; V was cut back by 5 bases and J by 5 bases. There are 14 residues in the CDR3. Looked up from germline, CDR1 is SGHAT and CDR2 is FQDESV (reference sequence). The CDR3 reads CASSPQGLGTEAFF. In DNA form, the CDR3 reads TGTGCCAGCAGCCCACAGGGGCTAGGAACTGAAGCTTTCTTT. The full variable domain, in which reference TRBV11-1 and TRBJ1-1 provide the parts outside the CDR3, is EAEVAQSPRYKITEKSQAVAFWCDPISGHATLYWYRQILGQGPELLVQFQDESVVDDSQLPKDRFSAERLKGVDSTLKIQPAELGDSAMYLCASSPQGLGTEAFFGQGTRLTVV.

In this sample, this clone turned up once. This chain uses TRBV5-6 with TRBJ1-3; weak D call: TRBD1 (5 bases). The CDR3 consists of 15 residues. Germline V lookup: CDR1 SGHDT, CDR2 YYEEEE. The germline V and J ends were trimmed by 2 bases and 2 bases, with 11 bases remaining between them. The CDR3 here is CASSFRSGAGNTIYF. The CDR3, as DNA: TGTGCCAGCAGCTTCCGTTCGGGGGCTGGAAACACCATATATTTT.

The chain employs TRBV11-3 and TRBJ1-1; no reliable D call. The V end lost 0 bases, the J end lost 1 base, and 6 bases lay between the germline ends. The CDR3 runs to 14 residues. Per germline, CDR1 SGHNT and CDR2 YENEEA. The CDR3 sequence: CASSLDRTNTEAFF. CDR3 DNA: TGTGCCAGCAGCTTAGACAGAACGAACACTGAAGCTTTCTTT.

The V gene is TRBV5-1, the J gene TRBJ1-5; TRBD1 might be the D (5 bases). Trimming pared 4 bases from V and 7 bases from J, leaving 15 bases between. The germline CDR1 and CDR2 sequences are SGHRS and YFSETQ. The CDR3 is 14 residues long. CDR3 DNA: TGCGCCAGCAGCCCGGGGGAGGGAGGCCAGCCCCAGCATTTT. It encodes CASSPGEGGQPQHF.

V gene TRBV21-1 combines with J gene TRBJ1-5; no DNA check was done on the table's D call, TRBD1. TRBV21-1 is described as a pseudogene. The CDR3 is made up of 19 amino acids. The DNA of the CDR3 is TGTGCCAGCCAGACGGACCCGGTCCGGGACAGGGAAGCAGGGCAGCCCCAGCATTTT. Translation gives CASQTDPVRDREAGQPQHF.

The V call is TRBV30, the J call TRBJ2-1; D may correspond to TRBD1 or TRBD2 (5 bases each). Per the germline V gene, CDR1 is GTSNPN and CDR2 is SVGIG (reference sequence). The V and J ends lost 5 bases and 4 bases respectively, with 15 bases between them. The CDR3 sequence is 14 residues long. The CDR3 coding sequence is TGTGCCTGGGATATTGGGACGGAATACAATGAGCAGTTCTTC. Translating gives CAWDIGTEYNEQFF. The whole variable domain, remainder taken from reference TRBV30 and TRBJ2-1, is SQTIHQWPATLVQPVGSPLSLECTVEGTSNPNLYWYRQAAGRGLQLLFYSVGIGQISSEVPQNLSASRPQDRQFILSSKKLLLSDSGFYLCAWDIGTEYNEQFFGPGTRLTVL.

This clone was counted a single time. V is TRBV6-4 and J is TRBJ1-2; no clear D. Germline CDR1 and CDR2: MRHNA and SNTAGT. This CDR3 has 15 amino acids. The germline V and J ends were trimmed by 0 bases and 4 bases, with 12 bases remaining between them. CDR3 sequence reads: CASSDSITAAYGYTF. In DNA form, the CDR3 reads TGTGCCAGCAGTGACTCGATAACGGCAGCCTATGGCTACACCTTC.

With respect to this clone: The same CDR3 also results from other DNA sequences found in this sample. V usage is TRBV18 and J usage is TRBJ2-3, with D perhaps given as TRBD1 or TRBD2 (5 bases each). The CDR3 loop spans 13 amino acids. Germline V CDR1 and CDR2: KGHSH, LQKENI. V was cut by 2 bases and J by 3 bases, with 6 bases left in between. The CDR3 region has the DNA TGTGCCAGCTCACCAGGGGGTACAGATACGCAGTATTTT. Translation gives CASSPGGTDTQYF.

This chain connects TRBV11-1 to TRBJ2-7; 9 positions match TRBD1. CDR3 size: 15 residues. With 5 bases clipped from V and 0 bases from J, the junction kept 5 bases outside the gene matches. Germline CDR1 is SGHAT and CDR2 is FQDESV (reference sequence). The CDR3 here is CASSPAGQGSYEQYF. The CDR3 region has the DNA TGTGCCAGCAGCCCGGCGGGACAGGGCTCCTACGAGCAGTACTTC.

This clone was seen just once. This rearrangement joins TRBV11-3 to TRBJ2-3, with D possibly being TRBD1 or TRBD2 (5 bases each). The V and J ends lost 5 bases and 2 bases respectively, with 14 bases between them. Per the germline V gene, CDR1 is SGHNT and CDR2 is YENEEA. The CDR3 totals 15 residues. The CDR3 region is CASSERWDDTDTQYF. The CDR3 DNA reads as TGTGCCAGCAGCGAGAGATGGGACGACACAGATACGCAGTATTTT. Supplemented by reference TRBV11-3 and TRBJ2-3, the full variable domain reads EAGVVQSPRYKIIEKKQPVAFWCNPISGHNTLYWYLQNLGQGPELLIRYENEEAVDDSQLPKDRFSAERLKGVDSTLKIQPAELGDSAVYLCASSERWDDTDTQYFGPGTRLTVL.

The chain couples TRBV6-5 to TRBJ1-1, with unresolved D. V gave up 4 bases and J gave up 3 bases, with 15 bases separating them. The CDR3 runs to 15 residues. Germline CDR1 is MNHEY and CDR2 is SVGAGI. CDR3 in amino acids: CASSSDINRYTEAFF. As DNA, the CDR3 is TGTGCCAGCAGTTCCGACATAAACAGATACACTGAAGCTTTCTTT.

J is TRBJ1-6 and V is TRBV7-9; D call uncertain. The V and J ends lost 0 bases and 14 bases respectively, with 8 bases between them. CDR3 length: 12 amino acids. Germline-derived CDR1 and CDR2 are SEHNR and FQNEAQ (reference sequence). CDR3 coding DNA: TGTGCCAGCAGCTTAGCGACGGGTTCCCTCCACTTT. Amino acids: CASSLATGSLHF. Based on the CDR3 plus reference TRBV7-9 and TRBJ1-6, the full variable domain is DTGVSQNPRHKITKRGQNVTFRCDPISEHNRLYWYRQTLGQGPEFLTYFQNEAQLEKSRLLSDRFSAERPKGSFSTLEIQRTEQGDSAMYLCASSLATGSLHFGNGTRLTVT.

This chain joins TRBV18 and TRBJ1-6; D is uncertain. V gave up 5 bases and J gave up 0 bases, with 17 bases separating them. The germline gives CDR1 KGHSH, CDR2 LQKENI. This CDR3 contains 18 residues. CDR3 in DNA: TGTGCCAGCTCATCCTCCGTGAGGATGAGCTCCTATAATTCACCCCTCCACTTT. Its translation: CASSSSVRMSSYNSPLHF.